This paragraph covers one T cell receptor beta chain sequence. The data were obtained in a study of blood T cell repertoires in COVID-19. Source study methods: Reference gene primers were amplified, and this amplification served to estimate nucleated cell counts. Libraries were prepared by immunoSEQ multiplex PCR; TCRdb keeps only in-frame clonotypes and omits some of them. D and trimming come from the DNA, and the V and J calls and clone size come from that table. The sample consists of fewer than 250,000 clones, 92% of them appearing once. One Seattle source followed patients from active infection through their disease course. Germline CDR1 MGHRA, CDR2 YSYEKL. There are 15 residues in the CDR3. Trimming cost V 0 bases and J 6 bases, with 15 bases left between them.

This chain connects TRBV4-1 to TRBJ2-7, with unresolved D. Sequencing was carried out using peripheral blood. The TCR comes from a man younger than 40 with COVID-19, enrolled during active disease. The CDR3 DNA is TGCGCCAGCAGCCAAGACAGTCTCTCCTGGGCCGAGCAGTACTTC. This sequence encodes CASSQDSLSWAEQYF.